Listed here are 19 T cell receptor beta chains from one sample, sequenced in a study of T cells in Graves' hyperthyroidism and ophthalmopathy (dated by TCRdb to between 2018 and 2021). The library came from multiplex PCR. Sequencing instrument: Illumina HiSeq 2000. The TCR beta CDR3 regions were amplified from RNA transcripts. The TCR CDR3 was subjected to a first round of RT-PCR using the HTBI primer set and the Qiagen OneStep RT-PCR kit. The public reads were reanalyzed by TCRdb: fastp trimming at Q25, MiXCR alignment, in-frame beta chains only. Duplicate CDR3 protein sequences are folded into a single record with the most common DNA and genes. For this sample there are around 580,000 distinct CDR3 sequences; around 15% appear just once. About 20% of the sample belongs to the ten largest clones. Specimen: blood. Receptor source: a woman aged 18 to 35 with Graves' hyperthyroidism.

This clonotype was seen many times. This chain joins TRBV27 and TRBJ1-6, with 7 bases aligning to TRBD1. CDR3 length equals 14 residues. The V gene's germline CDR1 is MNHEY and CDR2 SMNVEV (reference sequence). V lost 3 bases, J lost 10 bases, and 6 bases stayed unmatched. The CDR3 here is CASSFGTEVSPLHF. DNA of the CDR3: TGTGCCAGCAGTTTCGGGACAGAGGTATCACCCCTCCACTTT.

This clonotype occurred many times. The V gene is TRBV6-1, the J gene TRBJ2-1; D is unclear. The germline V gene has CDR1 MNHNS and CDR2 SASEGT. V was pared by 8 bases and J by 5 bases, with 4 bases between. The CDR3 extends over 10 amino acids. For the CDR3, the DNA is TGTGCCAGCGGAGACAATGAGCAGTTCTTC. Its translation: CASGDNEQFF.

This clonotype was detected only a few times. Here the CDR3 DNA reads TGTGCCCCCCTGGGGAGGTCTCCTCTTTGTGGCTACACCTTC. Its translation: CAPLGRSPLCGYTF. This sequence joins TRBV12-3 or TRBV12-4 and TRBJ1-2; the D is unclear. The V and J ends lost 11 bases and 7 bases respectively, with 23 bases between them. The CDR3 covers 14 residues.

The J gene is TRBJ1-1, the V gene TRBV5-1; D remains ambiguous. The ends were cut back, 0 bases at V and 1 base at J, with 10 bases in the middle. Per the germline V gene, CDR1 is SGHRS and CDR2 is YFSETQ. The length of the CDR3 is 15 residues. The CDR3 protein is CASSLDGASNTEAFF. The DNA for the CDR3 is TGCGCCAGCAGCTTGGACGGAGCTTCGAACACTGAAGCTTTCTTT.

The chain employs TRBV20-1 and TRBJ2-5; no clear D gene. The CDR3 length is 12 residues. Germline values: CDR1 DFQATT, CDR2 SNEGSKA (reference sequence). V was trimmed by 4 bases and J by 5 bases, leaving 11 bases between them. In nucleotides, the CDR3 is TGCAGTGCTAAGACTGAACAGGAGACCCAGTACTTC. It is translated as CSAKTEQETQYF.

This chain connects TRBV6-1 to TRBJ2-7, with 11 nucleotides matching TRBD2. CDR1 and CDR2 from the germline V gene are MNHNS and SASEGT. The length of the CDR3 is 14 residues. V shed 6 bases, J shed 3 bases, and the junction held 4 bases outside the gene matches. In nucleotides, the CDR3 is TGTGCCAGCAGAATCACTAGCGGGGGCTACGAGCAGTACTTC. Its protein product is CASRITSGGYEQYF.

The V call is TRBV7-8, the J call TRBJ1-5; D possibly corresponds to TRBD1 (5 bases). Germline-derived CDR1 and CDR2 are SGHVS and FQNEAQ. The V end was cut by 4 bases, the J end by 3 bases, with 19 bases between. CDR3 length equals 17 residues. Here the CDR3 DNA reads TGTGCCAGCAGCTCCCGTTCCCTAAGGGGTATCAATCAGCCCCAGCATTTT. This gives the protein CASSSRSLRGINQPQHF.

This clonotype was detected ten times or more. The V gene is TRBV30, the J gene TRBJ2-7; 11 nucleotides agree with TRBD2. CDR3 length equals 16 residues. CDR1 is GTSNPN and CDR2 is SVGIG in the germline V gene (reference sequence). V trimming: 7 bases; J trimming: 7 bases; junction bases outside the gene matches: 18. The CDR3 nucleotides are TGTGCCTTCTCCTACGCTATAGCGGGAGGGGTGCGGGAGCAGTACTTC. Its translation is CAFSYAIAGGVREQYF.

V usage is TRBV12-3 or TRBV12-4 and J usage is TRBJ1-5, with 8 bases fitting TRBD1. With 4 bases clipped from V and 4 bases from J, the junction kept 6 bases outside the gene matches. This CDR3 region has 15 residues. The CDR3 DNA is TGTGCCAGCAGTTCCCGGACAGGGCGAAATCAGCCCCAGCATTTT. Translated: CASSSRTGRNQPQHF.

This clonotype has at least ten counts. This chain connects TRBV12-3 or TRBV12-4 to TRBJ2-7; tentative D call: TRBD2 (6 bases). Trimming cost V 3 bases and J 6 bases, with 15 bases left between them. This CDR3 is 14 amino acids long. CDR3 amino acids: CASSFGGEEGEQYF. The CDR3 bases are TGTGCCAGCAGTTTTGGAGGGGAAGAGGGCGAGCAGTACTTC.

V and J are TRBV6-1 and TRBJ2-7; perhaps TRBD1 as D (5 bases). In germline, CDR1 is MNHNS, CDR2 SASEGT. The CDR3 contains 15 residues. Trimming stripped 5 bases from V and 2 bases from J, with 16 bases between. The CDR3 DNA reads TGTGCCAGCAGTCGAACCGTCACAGGAACCTACGAGCAGTACTTC. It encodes CASSRTVTGTYEQYF.

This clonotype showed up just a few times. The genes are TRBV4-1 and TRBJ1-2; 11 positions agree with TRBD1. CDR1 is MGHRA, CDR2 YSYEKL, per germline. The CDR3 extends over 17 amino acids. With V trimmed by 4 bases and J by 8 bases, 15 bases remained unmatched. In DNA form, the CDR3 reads TGCGCCAGCAGCCGGTGGACAGGGGGCGCGGAAGGTGGCGGCTACACCTTC. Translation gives CASSRWTGGAEGGGYTF.

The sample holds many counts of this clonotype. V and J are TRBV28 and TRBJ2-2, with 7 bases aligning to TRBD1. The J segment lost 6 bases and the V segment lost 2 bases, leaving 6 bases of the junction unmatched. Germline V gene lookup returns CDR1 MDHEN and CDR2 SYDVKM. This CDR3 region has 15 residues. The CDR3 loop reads CASSLGQGVAGELFF. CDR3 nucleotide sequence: TGTGCCAGCAGTTTAGGTCAGGGGGTGGCCGGGGAGCTGTTTTTT. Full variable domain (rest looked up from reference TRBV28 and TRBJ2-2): DVKVTQSSRYLVKRTGEKVFLECVQDMDHENMFWYRQDPGLGLRLIYFSYDVKMKEKGDIPEGYSVSREKKERFSLILESASTNQTSMYLCASSLGQGVAGELFFGEGSRLTVL.

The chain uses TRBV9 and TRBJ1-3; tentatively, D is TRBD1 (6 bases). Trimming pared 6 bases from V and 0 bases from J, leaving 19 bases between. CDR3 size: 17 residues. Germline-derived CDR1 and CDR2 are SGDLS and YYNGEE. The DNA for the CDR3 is TGTGCCAGCACCGCCGACTTGGACAGCGTCTCTGGAAACACCATATATTTT. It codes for CASTADLDSVSGNTIYF.

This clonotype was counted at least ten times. CDR3 sequence reads: CASRPLDDLNTEAFF. Here the CDR3 DNA reads TGTGCCAGCAGGCCCCTAGATGATTTGAACACTGAAGCTTTCTTT. This sequence joins TRBV6-2 or TRBV6-3 and TRBJ1-1; D is unresolved. Looked up from germline, CDR1 is MNHEY and CDR2 is SVGEGT. The CDR3 spans 15 residues. Trimming took off 6 bases at V and 0 bases at J, with 14 bases between the two ends.

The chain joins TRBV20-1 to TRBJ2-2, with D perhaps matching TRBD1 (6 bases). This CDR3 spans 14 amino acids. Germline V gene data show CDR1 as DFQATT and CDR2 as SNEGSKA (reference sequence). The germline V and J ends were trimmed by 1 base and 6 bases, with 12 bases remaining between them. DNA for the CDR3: TGCAGTGCTAGAGCCCAGGGGCTAGCCGGGGAGCTGTTTTTT. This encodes CSARAQGLAGELFF.

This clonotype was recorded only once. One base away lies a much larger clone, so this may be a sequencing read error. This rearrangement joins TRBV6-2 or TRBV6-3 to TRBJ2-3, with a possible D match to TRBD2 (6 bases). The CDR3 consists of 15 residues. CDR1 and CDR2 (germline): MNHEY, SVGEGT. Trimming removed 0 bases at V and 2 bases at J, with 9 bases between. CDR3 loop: CASSYSGGNTDTQYF. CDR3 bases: TGTGCCAGCAGTTACTCGGGGGGAAACACAGATACGCAGTATTTT.

The CDR3: CASSPGRGTDEQFF. CDR3 DNA: TGTGCCAGCAGCCCCGGAAGGGGTACCGATGAGCAGTTCTTC. The genes are TRBV5-5 and TRBJ2-1, with D possibly matching TRBD1 (5 bases). The CDR3 has 14 residues. Per germline, CDR1 SGHKS and CDR2 YYEKEE (reference sequence). V was cut by 4 bases and J by 8 bases, with 16 bases left in between.

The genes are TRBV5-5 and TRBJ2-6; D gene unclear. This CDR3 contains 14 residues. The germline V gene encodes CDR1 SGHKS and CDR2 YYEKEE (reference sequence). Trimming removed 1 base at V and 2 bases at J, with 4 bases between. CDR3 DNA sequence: TGTGCCAGCAGCTTGACGGCTGGGGCCAACGTCCTGACTTTC. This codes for CASSLTAGANVLTF.